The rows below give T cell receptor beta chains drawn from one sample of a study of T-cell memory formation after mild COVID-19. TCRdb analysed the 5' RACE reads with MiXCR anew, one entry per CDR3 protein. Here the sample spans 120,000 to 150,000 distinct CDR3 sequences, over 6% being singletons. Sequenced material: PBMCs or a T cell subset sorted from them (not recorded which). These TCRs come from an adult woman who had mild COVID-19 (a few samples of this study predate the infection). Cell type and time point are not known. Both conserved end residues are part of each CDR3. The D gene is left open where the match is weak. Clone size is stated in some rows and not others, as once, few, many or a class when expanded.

CDR3 DNA: TGTGCCATCAGTGAAGGGGGACAGGGAATCTACGAGCAGTACTTC
CDR3 protein: CAISEGGQGIYEQYF
clone size: .
J gene: TRBJ2-7
D gene: TRBD1
V gene: TRBV10-3

CDR3 DNA: TGTGCCAGCAGGCGCACCGGGACAGGGGGATTCAGGGGCCCCACAGATACGCAGTATTTT
CDR3 protein: CASRRTGTGGFRGPTDTQYF
clone size: .
J gene: TRBJ2-3
D gene: TRBD1
V gene: TRBV2

CDR3 DNA: TGTGCCAGCTCACCACTCCCAGCGAGCTCCTATAATTCACCCCTCCACTTT
CDR3 protein: CASSPLPASSYNSPLHF
clone size: .
J gene: TRBJ1-6
D gene: .
V gene: TRBV18

CDR3 DNA: TGTGCCAGCAGCCTTTTTGTTTTCGGTAGCAATCAGCCCCAGCATTTT
CDR3 protein: CASSLFVFGSNQPQHF
clone size: many
J gene: TRBJ1-5
D gene: .
V gene: TRBV7-2

CDR3 DNA: TGTGCCAGCAGCTTGAATCGGGGGGACACTGAAGCTTTCTTT
CDR3 protein: CASSLNRGDTEAFF
clone size: many
J gene: TRBJ1-1
D gene: .
V gene: TRBV5-5

CDR3 DNA: TGTGCCAGCAGCCCTCTAGGAGGCAGAGAGACCCAGTACTTC
CDR3 protein: CASSPLGGRETQYF
clone size: many
J gene: TRBJ2-5
D gene: .
V gene: TRBV7-2

CDR3 DNA: TGTGCTAGTGGCCTGGACAGGGCTAAGGGAGAGCAGTACTTC
CDR3 protein: CASGLDRAKGEQYF
clone size: many
J gene: TRBJ2-7
D gene: TRBD1
V gene: TRBV12-5

CDR3 DNA: TGTGCCAGCAGTTCCTTGGACAGCATGAACACTGAAGCTTTCTTT
CDR3 protein: CASSSLDSMNTEAFF
clone size: .
J gene: TRBJ1-1
D gene: .
V gene: TRBV12-3/TRBV12-4

CDR3 DNA: TGCAGTGCCCCGATAGCGGGAGGGCCTTACGAGCAGTACTTC
CDR3 protein: CSAPIAGGPYEQYF
clone size: many
J gene: TRBJ2-7
D gene: TRBD2
V gene: TRBV20-1

CDR3 DNA: TGTGCCAGCAGCTTAGCGGGGGGCGGGGCCAACGTCCTGACTTTC
CDR3 protein: CASSLAGGGANVLTF
clone size: .
J gene: TRBJ2-6
D gene: .
V gene: TRBV7-2

CDR3 DNA: TGTGCCAGCAGCTTGTCGCTAGCGGGACCCAGGGGGAACACCGGGGAGCTGTTTTTT
CDR3 protein: CASSLSLAGPRGNTGELFF
clone size: .
J gene: TRBJ2-2
D gene: TRBD2
V gene: TRBV7-9

CDR3 DNA: TGTGCCAGCAGACCCTATGTTGGAGGACGGTCCTCCTACAATGAGCAGTTCTTC
CDR3 protein: CASRPYVGGRSSYNEQFF
clone size: .
J gene: TRBJ2-1
D gene: .
V gene: TRBV3-1

CDR3 DNA: TGTGCCAGCAGCCCAGGATCTGAAGCTTTCTTT
CDR3 protein: CASSPGSEAFF
clone size: few
J gene: TRBJ1-1
D gene: .
V gene: TRBV12-3/TRBV12-4

CDR3 DNA: TGCAGTGCTAGAGAGTTACCCGGGGAGCTGTTTTTT
CDR3 protein: CSARELPGELFF
clone size: few
J gene: TRBJ2-2
D gene: .
V gene: TRBV20-1

CDR3 DNA: TGTGCCAGCAAAAGAAACACTGAAGCTTTCTTT
CDR3 protein: CASKRNTEAFF
clone size: many
J gene: TRBJ1-1
D gene: .
V gene: TRBV12-3/TRBV12-4

CDR3 DNA: TGTGCCAGCAGTCACCGCTCGGGGGTCGAGTTCTTC
CDR3 protein: CASSHRSGVEFF
clone size: few
J gene: TRBJ2-1
D gene: .
V gene: TRBV6-1

CDR3 DNA: TGTGCCAGCAGCGAGGACAGGGGGTCGCGGGCTGAAGCTTTCTTT
CDR3 protein: CASSEDRGSRAEAFF
clone size: many
J gene: TRBJ1-1
D gene: TRBD1
V gene: TRBV4-2

CDR3 DNA: TGTGCCAGCAGTCGCTCCATGAACACTGAAGCTTTCTTT
CDR3 protein: CASSRSMNTEAFF
clone size: few
J gene: TRBJ1-1
D gene: .
V gene: TRBV6-6

CDR3 DNA: TGTGCCAGCAGTTTTTGGGCGGGGTCGGCTTTCTTT
CDR3 protein: CASSFWAGSAFF
clone size: .
J gene: TRBJ1-1
D gene: .
V gene: TRBV28

CDR3 DNA: TGTGCCAGCTCACCCTCTAGCCTCAATGAGCAGTTCTTC
CDR3 protein: CASSPSSLNEQFF
clone size: .
J gene: TRBJ2-1
D gene: .
V gene: TRBV18

CDR3 DNA: TGCGCCAGCAGCTTGGGACAGGGGGCCGCCCATGAAAAACTGTTTTTT
CDR3 protein: CASSLGQGAAHEKLFF
clone size: many
J gene: TRBJ1-4
D gene: TRBD1
V gene: TRBV5-1

CDR3 DNA: TGTGCCAGCAGCCCGACAGGGGGGGCCCCAAATGAGCAGTTCTTC
CDR3 protein: CASSPTGGAPNEQFF
clone size: many
J gene: TRBJ2-1
D gene: TRBD1
V gene: TRBV7-3